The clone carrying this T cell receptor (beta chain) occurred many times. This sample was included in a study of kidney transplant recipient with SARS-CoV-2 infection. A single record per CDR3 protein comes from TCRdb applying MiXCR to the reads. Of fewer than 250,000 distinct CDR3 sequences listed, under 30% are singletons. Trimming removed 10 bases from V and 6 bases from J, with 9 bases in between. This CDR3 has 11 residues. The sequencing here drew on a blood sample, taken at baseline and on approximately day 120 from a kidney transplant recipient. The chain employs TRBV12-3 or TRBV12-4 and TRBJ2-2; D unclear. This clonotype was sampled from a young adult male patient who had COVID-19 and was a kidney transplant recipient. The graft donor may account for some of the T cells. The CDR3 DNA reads TGTGCCACGGAAGGGTCCGGGGAGCTGTTTTTT. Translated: CATEGSGELFF.